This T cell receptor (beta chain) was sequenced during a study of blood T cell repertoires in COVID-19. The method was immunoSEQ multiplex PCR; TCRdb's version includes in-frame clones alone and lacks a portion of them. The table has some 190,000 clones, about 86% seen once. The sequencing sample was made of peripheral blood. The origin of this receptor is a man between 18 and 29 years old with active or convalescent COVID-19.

CDR3 coding DNA: TGTGCCAGTAGTATAGAGGGGGGGGCAGAGGCAACTAATGAAAAACTGTTTTTT. It is translated as CASSIEGGAEATNEKLFF. V is TRBV19 and J is TRBJ1-4, with a tentative D call TRBD1 (6 bases). The CDR3 is made up of 18 amino acids. Trimming took 0 bases from V and 0 from J, leaving 14 bases between them. Germline V gives CDR1 LNHDA, CDR2 SQIVND (reference sequence).